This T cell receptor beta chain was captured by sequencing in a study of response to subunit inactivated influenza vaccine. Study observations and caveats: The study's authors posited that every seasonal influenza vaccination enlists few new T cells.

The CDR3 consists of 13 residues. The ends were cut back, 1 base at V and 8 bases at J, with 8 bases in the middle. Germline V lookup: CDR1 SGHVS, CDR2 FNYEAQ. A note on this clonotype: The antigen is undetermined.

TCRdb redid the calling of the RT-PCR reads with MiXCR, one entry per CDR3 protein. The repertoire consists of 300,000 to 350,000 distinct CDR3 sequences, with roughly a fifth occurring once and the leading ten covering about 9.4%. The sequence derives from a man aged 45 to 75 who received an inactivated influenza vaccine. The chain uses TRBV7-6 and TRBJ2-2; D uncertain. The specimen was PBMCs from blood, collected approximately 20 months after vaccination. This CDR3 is CASSLERDGELFF. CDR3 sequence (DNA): TGTGCCAGCAGCTTAGAGAGAGATGGGGAGCTGTTTTTT.